This TCR beta chain was retrieved from a study of metastatic and nonmetastatic thyroid tumors. Study-wide results and caveats: Significantly greater TCR beta diversity was reportedly found in malignant thyroid tumors than in benign nodules (in blood and tumor).

This clone was seen repeatedly, ten times or more. Its antigen is still unknown. As originally analysed: The study took CDR3 differences across clinicopathological groups and made a distant-metastasis classifier for papillary thyroid cancer from them. TCRdb reanalyzed the PCR reads with MiXCR. TCRdb, rather than the study authors, made the V and J calls. The sample has 35,000 to 40,000 clones; 17% are singletons. The CDR3 covers 14 residues. Germline loops: CDR1 LNHDA, CDR2 SQIVND (reference sequence). V lost 5 bases and J 0 bases, leaving 10 bases between the germline ends. No patient had received any treatment before thyroid surgery.

The sequence came from a female donor with papillary thyroid cancer or a benign thyroid nodule (not recorded which). Some clones in this sample may be carry-over from other donors' samples. Sequenced material: tumor tissue. V gene TRBV19 combines with J gene TRBJ2-5, with no clear D. This chain's CDR3 is CASSRTEYQETQYF. CDR3 bases: TGTGCCAGTAGTCGGACGGAGTACCAAGAGACCCAGTACTTC.